This T cell receptor (beta chain) was retrieved from a study of T cells in Graves' hyperthyroidism and ophthalmopathy. Template material for amplifying TCR beta CDR3 regions consisted of RNA transcripts. During a first-round RT-PCR of the TCR CDR3, the HTBI primer set was used. TCRdb independently ran MiXCR on the multiplex PCR reads; one entry per CDR3 protein. The table has roughly 380,000 distinct CDR3 sequences, approximately 15% seen once. Remarks on this clonotype: A junction boundary mismatches the germline segment, possibly from a read error.

This CDR3 has 16 residues. Germline CDR1 and CDR2: SGHTA and FQGTGA. The V call is TRBV7-3, the J call TRBJ2-1; D is uncertain. The clonotype comes from an older woman with Graves' hyperthyroidism. The sequenced material came from blood. The CDR3 loop reads CASSTLSTSSHNEQFF. DNA of the CDR3: TGTGCCAGCAGCACGCTTTCCACGAGCTCCCACAATGAGCAGTTCTTC.